These T cell receptor beta chains were read from a single sample in a study of T cell repertoires in MIS-A myocarditis. Using immunoSEQ multiplex PCR, the repertoire was profiled, and TCRdb retains in-frame clones only, with some absent. This table has over 12,000 clones, 74% appearing once. Sequenced material: left ventricle heart tissue obtained at autopsy. The receptors derive from a man aged 18-30 years with fulminant myocarditis from multisystem inflammatory syndrome in adults (MIS-A) after COVID-19. Both conserved end residues are trimmed from each CDR3. Each record gives: V gene, J gene, CDR3 protein.

>TRBV28|TRBJ1-2
ASSPVLDRFGYT
>TRBV14|TRBJ1-2
ASSQQLGGGSLRGYT
>TRBV18|TRBJ1-1
ASSPTDGEAF
>TRBV7-6|TRBJ1-3
ASSISRSSGNTIY
>TRBV9|TRBJ1-2
ASSVAGGRSNYGYT
>TRBV6-2/TRBV6-3|TRBJ2-7
ASSWTNEQY
>TRBV3-1/TRBV3-2|TRBJ1-6
ASSQERGISPLH
>TRBV30|TRBJ2-3
AWSATDTQY
>TRBV19|TRBJ2-1
ASSIALAGAPEQF
>TRBV4-1|TRBJ2-7
ASSLYGTGTFDEQY
>TRBV27|TRBJ2-5
ASSSSGGEQTQY
>TRBV5-1|TRBJ2-7
ASSFLGEQY
>TRBV19|TRBJ2-3
ATKGLAGTVTDTQY
>TRBV7-9|TRBJ2-1
ASSLGSASGGYNEQF
>TRBV19|TRBJ2-7
ASSIRASTEQY
>TRBV25-1|TRBJ2-7
ASSERFGGPRGEQY
>TRBV9|TRBJ2-5
ASSGAGTSGETQY
>TRBV21-1|TRBJ2-3
ASSKVSLAGNVNGTTGLTDTQY
>TRBV24-1|TRBJ2-1
ATRAGARYNEQF
>TRBV29-1|TRBJ1-1
SASATNTEAF
>TRBV4-2|TRBJ2-1
ASSQDLGRYEQF
>TRBV5-6|TRBJ2-1
ASSLEVSSYNEQF
>TRBV6-2/TRBV6-3|TRBJ2-6
ASSPQESGANVLT
>TRBV3-1/TRBV3-2|TRBJ1-5
ASSQNLGVNQPQH
>TRBV6-5|TRBJ1-2
ASRPGTVPYGYT
>TRBV11-2|TRBJ1-1
ASSLDVSVSEAF
>TRBV7-9|TRBJ1-6
ASQVQESPLH
>TRBV11-2|TRBJ2-1
ASSSYGGAYNEQF
>TRBV7-9|TRBJ2-4
ASSLNEGNIQY
>TRBV5-6|TRBJ2-1
ASSSGDTDNEQF
>TRBV5-1|TRBJ1-6
ASAKGQGIVYPLH
>TRBV7-2|TRBJ2-5
ASSSYRGRGETQY
>TRBV2|TRBJ2-3
ASSTWGQSGDTQY
>TRBV28|TRBJ2-7
ASSLLGGNSYEQY
>TRBV19|TRBJ1-1
ASSIPHGQGDLLSVGNTEAF
>TRBV6-5|TRBJ2-1
ASSPRTSPEQF
>TRBV25-1|TRBJ2-7
ASSQTGGRPYEQY
>TRBV19|TRBJ2-1
AIYYPTYNEQF
>TRBV29-1|TRBJ1-2
SVDGESSGYGYT
>TRBV18|TRBJ2-1
ASSRTGLGSSYNEQF
>TRBV7-2|TRBJ2-1
ASSLGLQSDEQF
>TRBV5-1|TRBJ2-1
ASSFDGRTTYNEQF
>TRBV7-9|TRBJ1-5
ASRGTGHEQPQH
>TRBV7-9|TRBJ2-7
ASSPRESYEQY
>TRBV5-6|TRBJ2-5
ASSFQETQY
>TRBV6-6|TRBJ2-2
ATPARTTGELF
>TRBV7-2|TRBJ2-5
ASSLGQFGPQY
>TRBV5-4|TRBJ2-2
ASSLDFGQDTGELF
>TRBV11-2|TRBJ2-7
ASSLRQGIYEQY
>TRBV7-3|TRBJ2-2
ASSKLAGDTGELF
>TRBV19|TRBJ1-1
ASSNLGLTETNTEAF
>TRBV28|TRBJ1-1
ASSLQTVNTEAF